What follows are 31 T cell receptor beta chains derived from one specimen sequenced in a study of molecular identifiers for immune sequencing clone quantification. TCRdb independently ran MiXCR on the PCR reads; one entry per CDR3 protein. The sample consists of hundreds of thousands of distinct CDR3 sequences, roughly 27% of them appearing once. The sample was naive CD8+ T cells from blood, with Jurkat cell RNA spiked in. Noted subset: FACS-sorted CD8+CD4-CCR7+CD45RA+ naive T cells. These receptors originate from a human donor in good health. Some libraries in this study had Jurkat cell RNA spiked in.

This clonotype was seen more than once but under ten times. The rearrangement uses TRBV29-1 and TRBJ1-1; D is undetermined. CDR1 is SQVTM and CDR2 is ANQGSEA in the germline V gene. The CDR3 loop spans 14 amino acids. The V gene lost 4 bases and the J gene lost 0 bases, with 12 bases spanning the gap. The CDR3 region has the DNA TGCAGCGTTGGGTATGGCAGCATGAACACTGAAGCTTTCTTT. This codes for CSVGYGSMNTEAFF.

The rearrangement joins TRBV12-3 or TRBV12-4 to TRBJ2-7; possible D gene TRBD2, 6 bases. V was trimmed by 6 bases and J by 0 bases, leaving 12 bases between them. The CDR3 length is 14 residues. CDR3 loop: CASSRDFLSYEQYF. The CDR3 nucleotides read TGTGCCAGCAGCCGGGACTTCCTCTCCTACGAGCAGTACTTC.

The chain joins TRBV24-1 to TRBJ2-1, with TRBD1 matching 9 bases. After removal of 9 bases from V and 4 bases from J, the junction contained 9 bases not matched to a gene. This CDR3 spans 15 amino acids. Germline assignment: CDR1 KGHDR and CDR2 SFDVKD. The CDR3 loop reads CATGERTGVYNEQFF. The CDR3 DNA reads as TGTGCCACCGGGGAACGGACAGGGGTGTACAATGAGCAGTTCTTC.

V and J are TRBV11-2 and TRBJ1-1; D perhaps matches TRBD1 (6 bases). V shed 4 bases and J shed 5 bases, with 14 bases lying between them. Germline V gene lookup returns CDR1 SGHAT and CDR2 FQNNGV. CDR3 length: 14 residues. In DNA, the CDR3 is TGTGCCAGCAGCTGGTACAGGGTGGGGACTGAAGCTTTCTTT. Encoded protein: CASSWYRVGTEAFF.

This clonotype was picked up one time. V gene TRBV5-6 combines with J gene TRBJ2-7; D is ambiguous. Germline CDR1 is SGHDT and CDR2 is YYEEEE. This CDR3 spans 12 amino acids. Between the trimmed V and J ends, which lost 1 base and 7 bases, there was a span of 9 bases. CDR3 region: CASSLLSVEQYF. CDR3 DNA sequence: TGTGCCAGCAGCTTGTTGTCGGTGGAGCAGTACTTC.

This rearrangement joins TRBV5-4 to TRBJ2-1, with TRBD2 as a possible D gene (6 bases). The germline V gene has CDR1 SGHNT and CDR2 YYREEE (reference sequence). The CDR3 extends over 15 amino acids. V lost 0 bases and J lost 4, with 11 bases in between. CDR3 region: CASSLARDWYNEQFF. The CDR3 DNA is TGTGCCAGCAGCTTGGCCCGGGACTGGTACAATGAGCAGTTCTTC.

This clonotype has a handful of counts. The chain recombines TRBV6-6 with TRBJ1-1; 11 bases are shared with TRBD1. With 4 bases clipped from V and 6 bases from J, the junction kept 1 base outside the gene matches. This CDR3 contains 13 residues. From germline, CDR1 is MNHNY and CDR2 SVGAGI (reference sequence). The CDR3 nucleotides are TGTGCCAGCAGTTGGGGACAGGGGGCTGAAGCTTTCTTT. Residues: CASSWGQGAEAFF.

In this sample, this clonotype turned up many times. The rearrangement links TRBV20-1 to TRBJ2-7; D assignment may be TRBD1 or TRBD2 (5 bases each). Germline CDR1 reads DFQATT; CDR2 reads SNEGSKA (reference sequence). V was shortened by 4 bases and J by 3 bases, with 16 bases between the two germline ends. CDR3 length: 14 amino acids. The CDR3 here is CSAMGPLRDYEQYF. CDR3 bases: TGCAGTGCTATGGGACCACTGAGGGACTACGAGCAGTACTTC.

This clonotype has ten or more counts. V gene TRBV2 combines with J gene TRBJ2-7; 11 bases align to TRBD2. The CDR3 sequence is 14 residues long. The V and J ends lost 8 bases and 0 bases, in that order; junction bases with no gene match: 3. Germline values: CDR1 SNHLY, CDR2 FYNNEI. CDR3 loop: CASGTSGFSYEQYF. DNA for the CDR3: TGTGCCAGCGGGACTAGCGGCTTCTCCTACGAGCAGTACTTC.

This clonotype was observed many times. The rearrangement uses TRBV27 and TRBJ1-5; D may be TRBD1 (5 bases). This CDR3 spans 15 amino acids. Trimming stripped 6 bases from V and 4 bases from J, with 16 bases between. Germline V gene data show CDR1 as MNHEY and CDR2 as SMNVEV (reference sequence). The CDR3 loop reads CASSLWTGPNQPQHF. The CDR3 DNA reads TGTGCCAGCAGCTTGTGGACGGGACCAAATCAGCCCCAGCATTTT.

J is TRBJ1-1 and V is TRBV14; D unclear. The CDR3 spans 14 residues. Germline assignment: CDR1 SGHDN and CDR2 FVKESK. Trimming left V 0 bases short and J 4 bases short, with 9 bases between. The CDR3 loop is CASSQESRRTEAFF. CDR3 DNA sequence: TGTGCCAGCAGCCAAGAATCTAGGCGCACTGAAGCTTTCTTT. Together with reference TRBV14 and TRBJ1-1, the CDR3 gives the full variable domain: EAGVTQFPSHSVIEKGQTVTLRCDPISGHDNLYWYRRVMGKEIKFLLHFVKESKQDESGMPNNRFLAERTGGTYSTLKVQPAELEDSGVYFCASSQESRRTEAFFGQGTRLTVV.

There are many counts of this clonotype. CDR3 coding DNA: TGTGCCAGCAGTTTCCCGGGTAGCTCCTACGAGCAGTACTTC. It is translated as CASSFPGSSYEQYF. The chain combines TRBV7-2 with TRBJ2-7, with D unresolved. In germline, CDR1 is SGHTA, CDR2 FQGNSA. The length of the CDR3 is 14 residues. Trimming removed 6 bases at V and 0 bases at J, with 12 bases between.

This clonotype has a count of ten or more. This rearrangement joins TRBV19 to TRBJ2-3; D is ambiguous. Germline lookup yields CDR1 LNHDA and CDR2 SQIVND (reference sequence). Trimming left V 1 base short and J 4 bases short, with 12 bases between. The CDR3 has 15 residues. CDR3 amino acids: CASSIGALLPDTQYF. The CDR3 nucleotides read TGTGCCAGTAGTATAGGGGCACTCCTTCCAGATACGCAGTATTTT.

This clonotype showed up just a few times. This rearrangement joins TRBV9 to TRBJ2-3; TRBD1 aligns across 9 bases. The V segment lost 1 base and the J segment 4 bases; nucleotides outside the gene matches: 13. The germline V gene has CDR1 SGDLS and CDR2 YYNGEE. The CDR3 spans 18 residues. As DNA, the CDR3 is TGTGCCAGCAGCGTAAAGAGTGATGTAACAGGGGGCGCAGATACGCAGTATTTT. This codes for CASSVKSDVTGGADTQYF.

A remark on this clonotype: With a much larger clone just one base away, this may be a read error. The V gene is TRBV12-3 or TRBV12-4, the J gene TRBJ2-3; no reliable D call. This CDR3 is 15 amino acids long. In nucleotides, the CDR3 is TGTCCCAGCAGTTTGAGGCGGTTTCAGGCAGATACGCAGTATTTT. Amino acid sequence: CPSSLRRFQADTQYF.

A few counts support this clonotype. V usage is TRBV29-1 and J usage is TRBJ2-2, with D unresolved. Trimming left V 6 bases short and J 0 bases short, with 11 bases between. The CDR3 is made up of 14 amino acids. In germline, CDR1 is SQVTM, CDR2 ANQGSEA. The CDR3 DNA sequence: TGCAGCGTGGGCGAAGGTGCGAACACCGGGGAGCTGTTTTTT. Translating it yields CSVGEGANTGELFF.

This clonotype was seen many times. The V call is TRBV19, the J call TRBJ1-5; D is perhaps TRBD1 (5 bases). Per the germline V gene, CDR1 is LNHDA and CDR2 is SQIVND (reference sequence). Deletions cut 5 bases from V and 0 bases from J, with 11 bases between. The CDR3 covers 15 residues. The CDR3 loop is CASSLTEYSNQPQHF. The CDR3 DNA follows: TGTGCCAGTAGTTTGACAGAGTATAGCAATCAGCCCCAGCATTTT.

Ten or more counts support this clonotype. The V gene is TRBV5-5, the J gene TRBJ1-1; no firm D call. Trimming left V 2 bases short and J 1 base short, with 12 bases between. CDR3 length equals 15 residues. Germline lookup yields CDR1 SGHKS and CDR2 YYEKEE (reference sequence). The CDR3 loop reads CASSFPRASNTEAFF. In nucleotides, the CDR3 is TGTGCCAGCAGCTTCCCGAGAGCCTCGAACACTGAAGCTTTCTTT. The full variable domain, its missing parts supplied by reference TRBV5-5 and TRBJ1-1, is DAGVTQSPTHLIKTRGQQVTLRCSPISGHKSVSWYQQVLGQGPQFIFQYYEKEERGRGNFPDRFSARQFPNYSSELNVNALLLGDSALYLCASSFPRASNTEAFFGQGTRLTVV.

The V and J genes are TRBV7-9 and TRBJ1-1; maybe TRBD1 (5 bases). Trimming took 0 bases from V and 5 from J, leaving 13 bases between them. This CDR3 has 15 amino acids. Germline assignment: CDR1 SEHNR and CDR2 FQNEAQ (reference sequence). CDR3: CASSLALGTATEAFF. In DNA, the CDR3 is TGTGCCAGCAGCTTAGCCTTAGGGACGGCAACTGAAGCTTTCTTT.

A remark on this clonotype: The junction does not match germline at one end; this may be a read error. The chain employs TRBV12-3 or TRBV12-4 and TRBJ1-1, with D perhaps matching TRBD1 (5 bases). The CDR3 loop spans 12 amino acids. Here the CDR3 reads CASSFLGTEASF. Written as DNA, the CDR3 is TGTGCCAGCAGTTTCTTGGGGACTGAAGCTTCCTTT.

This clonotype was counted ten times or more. CDR3 sequence: CASSPGPYRSEQYF. CDR3 in DNA: TGTGCCAGCAGCCCCGGGCCCTACCGCTCAGAGCAGTACTTC. This sequence joins TRBV6-2 or TRBV6-3 and TRBJ2-7; D not certain. The CDR3 sequence is 14 residues long. V lost 6 bases and J 7 bases, leaving 19 bases between the germline ends. In germline, CDR1 is MNHEY, CDR2 SVGEGT.

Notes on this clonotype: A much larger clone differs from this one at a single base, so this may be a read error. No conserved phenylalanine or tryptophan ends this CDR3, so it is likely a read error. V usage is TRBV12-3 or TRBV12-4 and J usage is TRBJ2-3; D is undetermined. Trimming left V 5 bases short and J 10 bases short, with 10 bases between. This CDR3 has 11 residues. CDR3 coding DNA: TGTGCCAGCAGTCCCAGATTTGCGCAGTATCTT. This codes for CASSPRFAQYL.

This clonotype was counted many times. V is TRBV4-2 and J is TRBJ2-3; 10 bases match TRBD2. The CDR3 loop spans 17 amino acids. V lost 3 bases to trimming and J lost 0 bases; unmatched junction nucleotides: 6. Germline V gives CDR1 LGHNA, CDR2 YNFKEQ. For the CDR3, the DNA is TGTGCCAGCAGCCACCTAGCGGGGGCCTCTAGCACAGATACGCAGTATTTT. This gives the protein CASSHLAGASSTDTQYF.

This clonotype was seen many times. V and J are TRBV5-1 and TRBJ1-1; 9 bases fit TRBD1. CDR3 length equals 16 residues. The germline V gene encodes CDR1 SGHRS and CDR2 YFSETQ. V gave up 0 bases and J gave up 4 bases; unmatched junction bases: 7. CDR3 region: CASSLGRDRATTEAFF. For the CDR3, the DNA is TGCGCCAGCAGCTTGGGACGGGACAGGGCGACCACTGAAGCTTTCTTT.

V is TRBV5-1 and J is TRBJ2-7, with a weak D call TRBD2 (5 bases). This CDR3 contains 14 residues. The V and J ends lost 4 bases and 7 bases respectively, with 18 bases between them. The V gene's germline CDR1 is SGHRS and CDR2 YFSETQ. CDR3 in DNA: TGCGCCAGCAGCGCGACCCGGGAAGGGCGGGAGCAGTACTTC. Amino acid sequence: CASSATREGREQYF. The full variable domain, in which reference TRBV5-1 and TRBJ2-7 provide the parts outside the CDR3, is KAGVTQTPRYLIKTRGQQVTLSCSPISGHRSVSWYQQTPGQGLQFLFEYFSETQRNKGNFPGRFSGRQFSNSRSEMNVSTLELGDSALYLCASSATREGREQYFGPGTRLTVT.

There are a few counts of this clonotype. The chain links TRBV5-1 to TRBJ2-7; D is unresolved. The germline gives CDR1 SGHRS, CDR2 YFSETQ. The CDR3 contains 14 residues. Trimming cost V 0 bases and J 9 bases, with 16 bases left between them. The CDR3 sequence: CASSLEAGYTWQYF. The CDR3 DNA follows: TGCGCCAGCAGCTTGGAGGCCGGGTATACCTGGCAGTACTTC.

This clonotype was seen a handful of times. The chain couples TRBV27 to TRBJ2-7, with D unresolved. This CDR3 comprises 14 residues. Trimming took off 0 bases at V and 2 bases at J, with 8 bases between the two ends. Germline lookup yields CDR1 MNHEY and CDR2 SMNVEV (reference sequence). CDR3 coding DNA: TGTGCCAGCAGTTTATCCCCCCCCACCTACGAGCAGTACTTC. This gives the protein CASSLSPPTYEQYF.

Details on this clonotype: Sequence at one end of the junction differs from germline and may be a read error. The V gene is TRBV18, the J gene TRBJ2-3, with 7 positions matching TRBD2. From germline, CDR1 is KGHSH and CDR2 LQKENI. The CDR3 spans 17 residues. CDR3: CASSPWGGVTNTGTQYF. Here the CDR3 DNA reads TGTGCCAGCTCACCCTGGGGGGGTGTGACAAACACAGGTACGCAGTATTTT.

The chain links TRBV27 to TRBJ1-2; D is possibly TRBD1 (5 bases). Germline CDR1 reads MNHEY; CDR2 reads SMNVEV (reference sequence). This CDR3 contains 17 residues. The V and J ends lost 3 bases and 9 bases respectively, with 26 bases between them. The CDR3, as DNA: TGTGCCAGCAGTTTCCTCTCCCCCGGCGGGGGATGGGGTAGCTACACCTTC. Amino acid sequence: CASSFLSPGGGWGSYTF.

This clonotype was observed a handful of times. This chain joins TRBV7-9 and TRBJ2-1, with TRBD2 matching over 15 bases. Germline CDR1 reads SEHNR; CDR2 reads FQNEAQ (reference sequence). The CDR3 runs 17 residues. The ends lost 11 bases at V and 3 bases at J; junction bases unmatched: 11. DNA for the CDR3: TGTGCCGGACTAGCGGGGGGGCCTGCGGGGTACTACAATGAGCAGTTCTTC. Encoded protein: CAGLAGGPAGYYNEQFF.

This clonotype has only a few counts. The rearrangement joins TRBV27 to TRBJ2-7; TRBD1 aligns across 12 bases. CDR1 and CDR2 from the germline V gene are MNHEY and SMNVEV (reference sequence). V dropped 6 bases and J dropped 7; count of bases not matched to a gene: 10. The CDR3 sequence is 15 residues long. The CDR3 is CASRSGTGGLGEQYF. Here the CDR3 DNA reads TGTGCCAGCAGATCCGGGACAGGGGGCCTGGGGGAGCAGTACTTC.